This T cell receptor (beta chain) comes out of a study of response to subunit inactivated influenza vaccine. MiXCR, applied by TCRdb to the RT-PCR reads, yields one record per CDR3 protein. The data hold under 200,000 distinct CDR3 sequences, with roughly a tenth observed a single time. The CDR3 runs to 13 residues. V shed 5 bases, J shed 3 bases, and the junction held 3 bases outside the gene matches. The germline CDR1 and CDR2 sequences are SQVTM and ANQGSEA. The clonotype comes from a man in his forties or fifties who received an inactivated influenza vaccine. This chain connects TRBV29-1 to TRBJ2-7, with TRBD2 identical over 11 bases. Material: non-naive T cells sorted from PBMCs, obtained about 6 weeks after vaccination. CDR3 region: CSVKGLADYEQYF. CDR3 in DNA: TGCAGCGTTAAGGGACTAGCGGACTACGAGCAGTACTTC.